This TCR beta chain was found in a study of regulatory T cells in long-lasting Graves disease. Through Arm-PCR of CDR3 regions and iRepertoire HTBI primers, TCR beta libraries were built. As originally analysed: Overall, samples carried approximately 60 TRBV and 13 to 15 TRBJ segments. TCRdb reprocessed the multiplex PCR reads with MiXCR, giving one entry per CDR3 protein. V and J calls and clone size were set by TCRdb, not the authors. Among some 400,000 distinct CDR3 sequences listed, 14% to 15% were seen once. Time point denoted: newly diagnosed GD, antithyroid drugs for less than 3 months. From RNA extracted from PBMCs, the TCR library was made. Staff took around 9 milliliters of peripheral blood and put it into EDTA tubes. This clonotype was counted at least ten times. These data also formed part of another study, on T cells in Graves' hyperthyroidism and ophthalmopathy. As that report states: HTBI primers were employed in a first-round RT-PCR of the TCR CDR3.

The sequence derives from a woman aged 25 to 39 with Graves disease. This specimen consisted of peripheral blood mononuclear cells (PBMCs), obtained at new diagnosis, from a patient treated with antithyroid drugs.

In DNA, the CDR3 is TGTGCCAGCAGTCCCTCGACAGGGGGGACAGATACGCAGTATTTT. It translates to CASSPSTGGTDTQYF. This chain connects TRBV12-3 or TRBV12-4 to TRBJ2-3; 9 nucleotides align to TRBD1. This CDR3 is 15 amino acids long. With V trimmed by 5 bases and J by 3 bases, 6 bases remained unmatched.